This is a list of T cell receptor beta chains from one sample in a study of cytomegalovirus exposure and HLA in healthy donors. TCRdb's table, derived via immunoSEQ multiplex PCR, lists solely in-frame clones and lacks some. The sample records approximately 160,000 clones, roughly 85% being singletons. Input material: PBMCs. The receptors were gathered from a young man in good health and CMV-seropositive. CDR3s include the opening cysteine and the closing phenylalanine or tryptophan. Fields, in order: J gene, D gene, clone size, V gene, CDR3 DNA, CDR3 protein. The D gene is left open where the match is weak. Clone size is not always given. Where it is, it says once, few, many or a class for expanded clones.

j_gene: TRBJ2-7; d_gene: NA; abundance: NA; v_gene: TRBV5-5; CDR3nt: TGTGCCAGCAGCTTGGCCGAGACAGTGAACTACGAGCAGTACTTC; CDR3aa: CASSLAETVNYEQYF
j_gene: TRBJ2-1; d_gene: TRBD2; abundance: NA; v_gene: TRBV30; CDR3nt: TGTGCCTGGAGTCGAGTCAAAGTCGCCCTAGCGGGAGGGCCGAATGAGCAGTTCTTC; CDR3aa: CAWSRVKVALAGGPNEQFF
j_gene: TRBJ2-5; d_gene: NA; abundance: NA; v_gene: TRBV6-5; CDR3nt: TGTGCCAGCAGTTACTGGAACAGGGGAGGAGAGACCCAGTACTTC; CDR3aa: CASSYWNRGGETQYF
j_gene: TRBJ2-1; d_gene: TRBD2; abundance: NA; v_gene: TRBV19; CDR3nt: TGTGCCAGTACGCTACTAGCGGACACCTACAATGAGCAGTTCTTC; CDR3aa: CASTLLADTYNEQFF
j_gene: TRBJ2-7; d_gene: TRBD2; abundance: once; v_gene: TRBV30; CDR3nt: TGTGCCTGGGGATCGGGGGGCTCCTACGAGCAGTACTTC; CDR3aa: CAWGSGGSYEQYF
j_gene: TRBJ2-3; d_gene: TRBD2; abundance: NA; v_gene: TRBV13; CDR3nt: TGTGCCAGCAGCCCCTATAGGACTAGCGGGACCACAGATACGCAGTATTTT; CDR3aa: CASSPYRTSGTTDTQYF
j_gene: TRBJ2-5; d_gene: NA; abundance: NA; v_gene: TRBV27; CDR3nt: TGTGCCAGCAGTCAATGGGGGGGCGAGGAGACCCAGTACTTC; CDR3aa: CASSQWGGEETQYF
j_gene: TRBJ1-2; d_gene: NA; abundance: once; v_gene: TRBV6-5; CDR3nt: TGTGCCAGCAGTTATGCTTCCGGGGATGGCTACACCTTC; CDR3aa: CASSYASGDGYTF
j_gene: TRBJ1-1; d_gene: NA; abundance: few; v_gene: TRBV7-6; CDR3nt: TGTGCCAGCAGCTTAGGGGCAGTGAACACTGAAGCTTTCTTT; CDR3aa: CASSLGAVNTEAFF
j_gene: TRBJ2-7; d_gene: NA; abundance: NA; v_gene: TRBV18; CDR3nt: TGTGCCAGCTCACCCAACAGGGATCGTGAGCAGTACTTC; CDR3aa: CASSPNRDREQYF
j_gene: TRBJ2-3; d_gene: NA; abundance: few; v_gene: TRBV7-8; CDR3nt: TGTGCCAGCAGCTTGAGGGAGGCCCTTCCAGATACGCAGTATTTT; CDR3aa: CASSLREALPDTQYF
j_gene: TRBJ1-4; d_gene: TRBD1; abundance: NA; v_gene: TRBV5-8; CDR3nt: TGTGCCAGCAGCTTGTTCAACAGGGGGCGGATGGCTAATGAAAAACTGTTTTTT; CDR3aa: CASSLFNRGRMANEKLFF
j_gene: TRBJ1-3; d_gene: TRBD1; abundance: once; v_gene: TRBV2; CDR3nt: TGTGCCAGCAGTGGGGACAGCGTTAGCGGAAACACCATATATTTT; CDR3aa: CASSGDSVSGNTIYF
j_gene: TRBJ2-6; d_gene: NA; abundance: NA; v_gene: TRBV5-1; CDR3nt: TGCGCCAGCAGCTTAACAGGCCTTGCTGGGGCCAACGTCCTGACTTTC; CDR3aa: CASSLTGLAGANVLTF
j_gene: TRBJ2-2; d_gene: TRBD2; abundance: NA; v_gene: TRBV14; CDR3nt: TGTGCCAGCAGCGCTCCTTCCTGGGGGGGCACCGGGGAGCTGTTTTTT; CDR3aa: CASSAPSWGGTGELFF
j_gene: TRBJ2-5; d_gene: NA; abundance: NA; v_gene: TRBV11-2; CDR3nt: TGTGCCAGCAGCTTAGAAGTCCGAGCAGAGACCCAGTACTTC; CDR3aa: CASSLEVRAETQYF
j_gene: TRBJ2-1; d_gene: TRBD2; abundance: once; v_gene: TRBV4-1; CDR3nt: TGCGCCAGCAGCCAAGAAATGTTCTCCGGGACTAGTGGAGTAAATGAGCAGTTCTTC; CDR3aa: CASSQEMFSGTSGVNEQFF
j_gene: TRBJ1-1; d_gene: NA; abundance: NA; v_gene: TRBV14; CDR3nt: TGTGCCAGCAGCCCATTGCCAGGGTGGAACACTGAAGCTTTCTTT; CDR3aa: CASSPLPGWNTEAFF
j_gene: TRBJ1-1; d_gene: TRBD1; abundance: NA; v_gene: TRBV29-1; CDR3nt: TGCAGCTCTGAGGGTGGAGGGGGCCTCACTGAAGCTTTCTTT; CDR3aa: CSSEGGGGLTEAFF
j_gene: TRBJ2-7; d_gene: TRBD2; abundance: NA; v_gene: TRBV11-2; CDR3nt: TGTGCCAGCAGCCCCTTGAGGGCGGGGGACTACGAGCAGTACTTC; CDR3aa: CASSPLRAGDYEQYF
j_gene: TRBJ2-3; d_gene: TRBD2; abundance: few; v_gene: TRBV5-6; CDR3nt: TGTGCCAGCAGCTTGGGGACTAGTGGGGGGGAGACGCAGTATTTT; CDR3aa: CASSLGTSGGETQYF
j_gene: TRBJ2-5; d_gene: TRBD1; abundance: NA; v_gene: TRBV25-1; CDR3nt: TGTGCCAGCAGTGGACGACAGGGCCAAGAGACCCAGTACTTC; CDR3aa: CASSGRQGQETQYF
j_gene: TRBJ1-5; d_gene: NA; abundance: NA; v_gene: TRBV7-2; CDR3nt: TGTGCCAGCAGCTTAGCCAGGGGCGATCAGCCCCAGCATTTT; CDR3aa: CASSLARGDQPQHF
j_gene: TRBJ1-4; d_gene: NA; abundance: NA; v_gene: TRBV28; CDR3nt: TGTGCCAGCAGTTTATTATCCGCAACTAATGAAAAACTGTTTTTT; CDR3aa: CASSLLSATNEKLFF
j_gene: TRBJ2-1; d_gene: NA; abundance: NA; v_gene: TRBV10-1; CDR3nt: TGCGCCAGCAGTAGTAGTGCCCTGAGCTCCTACAATGAGCAGTTCTTC; CDR3aa: CASSSSALSSYNEQFF
j_gene: TRBJ2-1; d_gene: NA; abundance: NA; v_gene: TRBV7-2; CDR3nt: TGTGCCAGCAGCCAAGGACAGCGCCTGACCAATGAGCAGTTCTTC; CDR3aa: CASSQGQRLTNEQFF
j_gene: TRBJ2-1; d_gene: NA; abundance: NA; v_gene: TRBV5-1; CDR3nt: TGCGCCAGCAGCGCCCTGTCACTCAAGCCTACCTACAATGAGCAGTTCTTC; CDR3aa: CASSALSLKPTYNEQFF
j_gene: TRBJ1-5; d_gene: NA; abundance: NA; v_gene: TRBV30; CDR3nt: TGTGCCTGGAGTGAGGGGAACCATCAGCCCCAGCATTTT; CDR3aa: CAWSEGNHQPQHF
j_gene: TRBJ2-1; d_gene: TRBD2; abundance: NA; v_gene: TRBV7-9; CDR3nt: TGTGCCAGCAGCAAGCGGGAGGGCATCTACAATGAGCAGTTCTTC; CDR3aa: CASSKREGIYNEQFF
j_gene: TRBJ1-5; d_gene: TRBD1; abundance: few; v_gene: TRBV6-6; CDR3nt: TGTGCCAGCGGGCACACAGGGGGCCGGAGCAATCAGCCCCAGCATTTT; CDR3aa: CASGHTGGRSNQPQHF
j_gene: TRBJ2-3; d_gene: TRBD2; abundance: once; v_gene: TRBV5-4; CDR3nt: TGTGCCAGCAGCCCTGCCCCGGGACTAGTGGGGGGGTTGGCAGATACGCAGTATTTT; CDR3aa: CASSPAPGLVGGLADTQYF
j_gene: TRBJ1-5; d_gene: NA; abundance: NA; v_gene: TRBV28; CDR3nt: TGTGCCAGCAGTTTTAGGGCGGGGAGGTGGGCTAATCAGCCCCAGCATTTT; CDR3aa: CASSFRAGRWANQPQHF
j_gene: TRBJ2-7; d_gene: TRBD1; abundance: few; v_gene: TRBV11-2; CDR3nt: TGTGCCAGCAGCCTTAGACAGGGGGCGTCTCCCTACGAGCAGTACTTC; CDR3aa: CASSLRQGASPYEQYF
j_gene: TRBJ2-1; d_gene: TRBD1; abundance: NA; v_gene: TRBV11-3; CDR3nt: TGTGCCAGCAGCTTAGAAGGGACAGGGAACAATGAGCAGTTCTTC; CDR3aa: CASSLEGTGNNEQFF
j_gene: TRBJ2-1; d_gene: NA; abundance: NA; v_gene: TRBV28; CDR3nt: TGTGCCAGCAGCCTTACCCCCGCTCGGGGGAGCTCCTACAATGAGCAGTTCTTC; CDR3aa: CASSLTPARGSSYNEQFF
j_gene: TRBJ2-7; d_gene: NA; abundance: NA; v_gene: TRBV6-1; CDR3nt: TGTGCCAGCAGTGAAGACCAGAAGTTTCCCTACGAGCAGTACTTC; CDR3aa: CASSEDQKFPYEQYF
j_gene: TRBJ1-1; d_gene: NA; abundance: once; v_gene: TRBV28; CDR3nt: TGTGCCAGCAGCCTATTTTATCCCAGGGAGGCGGAGAACACTGAAGCTTTCTTT; CDR3aa: CASSLFYPREAENTEAFF
j_gene: TRBJ1-2; d_gene: NA; abundance: NA; v_gene: TRBV9; CDR3nt: TGTGCCAGCAGCCCCGGTTGGGCCCACGATAACTATGGCTACACCTTC; CDR3aa: CASSPGWAHDNYGYTF
j_gene: TRBJ1-2; d_gene: NA; abundance: NA; v_gene: TRBV2; CDR3nt: TGTGCCAGCAAGGAGTTTGGAGGGATCCCTTCCGACTATGGCTACACCTTC; CDR3aa: CASKEFGGIPSDYGYTF
j_gene: TRBJ2-7; d_gene: NA; abundance: NA; v_gene: TRBV28; CDR3nt: TGTGCCAGCAGCCCCGGGGGTCACGAGCAGTACTTC; CDR3aa: CASSPGGHEQYF
j_gene: TRBJ1-1; d_gene: NA; abundance: NA; v_gene: TRBV5-1; CDR3nt: TGCGCCAGCAGCCCATCTTGGGGGGTAATGAACACTGAAGCTTTCTTT; CDR3aa: CASSPSWGVMNTEAFF
j_gene: TRBJ2-7; d_gene: TRBD1; abundance: NA; v_gene: TRBV6-5; CDR3nt: TGTGCCAGCACGGGACAGACTTACGAGCAGTACTTC; CDR3aa: CASTGQTYEQYF
j_gene: TRBJ1-1; d_gene: NA; abundance: NA; v_gene: TRBV7-9; CDR3nt: TGTGCCAGCAGCTCGAACAGGGCCCGGAACACTGAAGCTTTCTTT; CDR3aa: CASSSNRARNTEAFF
j_gene: TRBJ2-7; d_gene: TRBD1; abundance: NA; v_gene: TRBV5-1; CDR3nt: TGCGCCAGCAGTTCCGGGACAGGGAAGGGCGAGCAGTACTTC; CDR3aa: CASSSGTGKGEQYF
j_gene: TRBJ2-3; d_gene: NA; abundance: NA; v_gene: TRBV20-1; CDR3nt: TGCAGTGCTAGAAGGGGAGATACGCAGTATTTT; CDR3aa: CSARRGDTQYF
j_gene: TRBJ2-1; d_gene: TRBD2; abundance: NA; v_gene: TRBV18; CDR3nt: TGTGCCAGCTCACCATTTAAAAGCGGGGGGAGCTCCTACAATGAGCAGTTCTTC; CDR3aa: CASSPFKSGGSSYNEQFF
j_gene: TRBJ2-5; d_gene: TRBD2; abundance: NA; v_gene: TRBV5-1; CDR3nt: TGCGCCAGCAGCCTAGGGACTAGCGTTAACCAAGAGACCCAGTACTTC; CDR3aa: CASSLGTSVNQETQYF
j_gene: TRBJ2-7; d_gene: NA; abundance: NA; v_gene: TRBV28; CDR3nt: TGTGCCAGCAGTTCAGAGGAGGGAAGGAAGCAGTACTTC; CDR3aa: CASSSEEGRKQYF
j_gene: TRBJ1-1; d_gene: NA; abundance: NA; v_gene: TRBV14; CDR3nt: TGTGCCAGCAGCCAAGATCTAACATTTAAGGGGTCGAAAGCTTTCTTT; CDR3aa: CASSQDLTFKGSKAFF
j_gene: TRBJ2-7; d_gene: TRBD1; abundance: NA; v_gene: TRBV4-3; CDR3nt: TGCGCCAGCAGCCCATTCGCCCCCGGGGACAGCAGCTCCTACGAGCAGTACTTC; CDR3aa: CASSPFAPGDSSSYEQYF
j_gene: TRBJ1-2; d_gene: NA; abundance: NA; v_gene: TRBV2; CDR3nt: TGTGCCAGCAATAGAGAGACGTGGGGGCCACCCGGCTATGGCTACACCTTC; CDR3aa: CASNRETWGPPGYGYTF
j_gene: TRBJ2-1; d_gene: TRBD2; abundance: NA; v_gene: TRBV6-4; CDR3nt: TGTGCCAGCAGTGCCGGACTAGGGGAGTACAATGAGCAGTTCTTC; CDR3aa: CASSAGLGEYNEQFF
j_gene: TRBJ1-1; d_gene: NA; abundance: NA; v_gene: TRBV6-1; CDR3nt: TGTGCCAGCAGACCGATAACGGGGGGGGAAGCTTTCTTT; CDR3aa: CASRPITGGEAFF
j_gene: TRBJ1-1; d_gene: TRBD1; abundance: few; v_gene: TRBV27; CDR3nt: TGTGCCAGCAGTTTATCAGGGGGCGGGCAGACTGAAGCTTTCTTT; CDR3aa: CASSLSGGGQTEAFF